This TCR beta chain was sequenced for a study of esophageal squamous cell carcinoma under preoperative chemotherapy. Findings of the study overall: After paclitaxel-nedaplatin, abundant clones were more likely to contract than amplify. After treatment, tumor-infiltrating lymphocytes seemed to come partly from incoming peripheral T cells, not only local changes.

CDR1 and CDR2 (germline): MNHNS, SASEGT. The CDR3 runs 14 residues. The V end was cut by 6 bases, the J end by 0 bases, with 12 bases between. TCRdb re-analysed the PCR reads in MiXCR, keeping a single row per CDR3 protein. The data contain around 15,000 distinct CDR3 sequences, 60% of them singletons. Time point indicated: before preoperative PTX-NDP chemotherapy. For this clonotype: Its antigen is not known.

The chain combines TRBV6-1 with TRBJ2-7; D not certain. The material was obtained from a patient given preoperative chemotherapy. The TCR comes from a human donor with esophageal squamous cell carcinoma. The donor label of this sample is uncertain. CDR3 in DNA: TGTGCCAGCAGATCCACTAAGGGCTCCTACGAGCAGTACTTC. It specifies CASRSTKGSYEQYF.